The 19 T cell receptor beta chains below all came from one sample that was sequenced in a study of cytomegalovirus exposure and HLA in healthy donors. PCR primers comprised 60 Vbeta and 13 Jbeta primers. Sequencing was performed with immunoSEQ multiplex PCR; in TCRdb, only in-frame clones are kept and a portion is missing. The table shows about 200,000 clones, with around 78% occurring only once. Input material: PBMCs. These receptors originate from a man aged 30-40 years in good health and CMV-seronegative.

The chain couples TRBV19 to TRBJ1-5, with D perhaps TRBD1 (5 bases). Per the germline V gene, CDR1 is LNHDA and CDR2 is SQIVND (reference sequence). The CDR3 totals 17 residues. The V gene lost 5 bases and the J gene lost 0 bases, with 17 bases spanning the gap. CDR3 coding DNA: TGTGCCAGTAGTTGGGGGGGAATTGACAGTAGCAATCAGCCCCAGCATTTT. Translation gives CASSWGGIDSSNQPQHF.

The V and J genes are TRBV4-1 and TRBJ2-7; 11 nucleotides agree with TRBD2. Germline trimming cut 4 bases from V and 4 bases from J; bases unmatched to any gene: 9. CDR1 and CDR2 from the germline V gene are MGHRA and YSYEKL. The CDR3 contains 16 residues. CDR3 loop: CASSLQTGTSGYEQYF. The CDR3 DNA follows: TGCGCCAGCAGCCTGCAGACCGGGACTAGCGGTTACGAGCAGTACTTC.

The V gene is TRBV5-1, the J gene TRBJ2-3; 8 nucleotides match TRBD1. V dropped 0 bases and J dropped 0; count of bases not matched to a gene: 3. Germline-derived CDR1 and CDR2 are SGHRS and YFSETQ. This CDR3 has 16 residues. The CDR3 loop reads CASSLGGQVSTDTQYF. The CDR3 region has the DNA TGCGCCAGCAGCTTGGGGGGACAGGTTAGCACAGATACGCAGTATTTT.

The J gene is TRBJ1-6, the V gene TRBV5-4; 7 positions match TRBD1. This CDR3 contains 15 residues. Germline V CDR1 and CDR2: SGHNT, YYREEE (reference sequence). The J segment lost 6 bases and the V segment lost 4 bases, leaving 7 bases of the junction unmatched. CDR3 sequence (DNA): TGTGCCAGCAGCGGCAGGACAGGTCGTAATTCACCCCTCCACTTT. This sequence encodes CASSGRTGRNSPLHF.

The chain uses TRBV25-1 and TRBJ2-1; 9 bases line up with TRBD1. The V gene end was trimmed by 2 bases and the J gene end by 4 bases; junction bases not matched to a gene: 6. The CDR3 is made up of 16 amino acids. Germline values: CDR1 MGHDK, CDR2 SYGVNS. CDR3 nucleotides: TGTGCCAGCAGTGAAGCCGGGACAGGGAGGTACAATGAGCAGTTCTTC. Translation gives CASSEAGTGRYNEQFF.

The chain uses TRBV7-8 and TRBJ2-5; D is ambiguous. Between the trimmed V and J ends, which lost 0 bases and 1 base, there was a span of 9 bases. Looked up from germline, CDR1 is SGHVS and CDR2 is FQNEAQ. The CDR3 is made up of 15 amino acids. CDR3 bases: TGTGCCAGCAGCTTAGCGCGAACGATCCAAGAGACCCAGTACTTC. This translates into CASSLARTIQETQYF.

The J gene is TRBJ2-5, the V gene TRBV2; 11 nucleotides agree with TRBD2. J lost 1 base, V lost 4 bases, and 11 bases had no gene match. The CDR3 length is 18 residues. Germline V CDR1 and CDR2: SNHLY, FYNNEI. The CDR3 is CASSGLAGPPSIQETQYF. As DNA, the CDR3 is TGTGCCAGCAGTGGACTAGCGGGACCACCCAGTATCCAAGAGACCCAGTACTTC.

The CDR3 is CASSEVGDYGYTF. The CDR3 nucleotides are TGTGCCAGCAGTGAAGTGGGAGACTATGGCTACACCTTC. The genes are TRBV6-1 and TRBJ1-2; D remains ambiguous. The CDR3 totals 13 residues. The germline V gene encodes CDR1 MNHNS and CDR2 SASEGT. V dropped 1 base and J dropped 3 bases, with 6 bases sitting between them.

The chain carries TRBV7-9 and TRBJ2-3, with D perhaps TRBD1 (5 bases). Germline-derived CDR1 and CDR2 are SEHNR and FQNEAQ (reference sequence). Trimming stripped 0 bases from V and 2 bases from J, with 21 bases between. CDR3 length equals 19 residues. CDR3 sequence (DNA): TGTGCCAGCAGCTTAGCGGTGTGGGGCTTAAATGCCCCCACAGATACGCAGTATTTT. It yields the protein CASSLAVWGLNAPTDTQYF.

This clone was counted between two and nine times. The V and J genes are TRBV19 and TRBJ2-5; TRBD2 matches at 13 bases. Germline CDR1 LNHDA, CDR2 SQIVND (reference sequence). The length of the CDR3 is 16 residues. V lost 3 bases and J lost 7; bases outside the gene matches: 8. CDR3 loop: CASSIEGTSGAGTQYF. DNA for the CDR3: TGTGCCAGTAGTATTGAGGGGACTAGCGGGGCAGGGACCCAGTACTTC.

This clone showed up just once. This chain connects TRBV5-4 to TRBJ2-7, with 7 bases aligning to TRBD1. The CDR3 length is 16 residues. The germline V gene has CDR1 SGHNT and CDR2 YYREEE (reference sequence). Trimming removed 0 bases from V and 2 bases from J; junction bases left unmatched: 8. Written as DNA, the CDR3 is TGTGCCAGCAGCTTGGGTGGGACAGAAAACCCCTACGAGCAGTACTTC. Translation: CASSLGGTENPYEQYF. Full variable domain (remainder filled in from reference TRBV5-4 and TRBJ2-7): ETGVTQSPTHLIKTRGQQVTLRCSSQSGHNTVSWYQQALGQGPQFIFQYYREEENGRGNFPPRFSGLQFPNYSSELNVNALELDDSALYLCASSLGGTENPYEQYFGPGTRLTVT.

The sample holds one count of this clone. This chain uses TRBV5-1 with TRBJ2-1; 12 positions agree with TRBD2. CDR1 is SGHRS, CDR2 YFSETQ, per germline. The V gene end was trimmed by 0 bases and the J gene end by 14 bases; junction bases not matched to a gene: 3. There are 13 residues in the CDR3. CDR3 sequence (DNA): TGCGCCAGCAGCTTGGGACTAGCGGGAGCGGAGTTCTTC. Translating it yields CASSLGLAGAEFF.

The chain couples TRBV2 to TRBJ1-5; D call uncertain. There are 15 residues in the CDR3. The V end lost 2 bases, the J end lost 1 base, and 9 bases lay between the germline ends. Germline assignment: CDR1 SNHLY and CDR2 FYNNEI. The CDR3 loop is CASSELGDSNQPQHF. CDR3 nucleotide sequence: TGTGCCAGCAGTGAATTGGGAGACAGCAATCAGCCCCAGCATTTT.

This chain joins TRBV18 and TRBJ2-2, with TRBD2 as a possible D gene (6 bases). This CDR3 has 14 residues. Germline CDR1 reads KGHSH; CDR2 reads LQKENI. V was pared by 5 bases and J by 4 bases, with 11 bases between. The CDR3, as DNA: TGTGCCAGCTCAGATTCCGGGAGCACCGGGGAGCTGTTTTTT. Translating gives CASSDSGSTGELFF.

This clone has more than one count but fewer than ten. Here the CDR3 reads CASSERDQGEQFF. CDR3 nucleotides: TGTGCCAGCAGTGAAAGGGACCAGGGGGAGCAGTTCTTC. The chain links TRBV6-4 to TRBJ2-1; D perhaps matches TRBD1 (6 bases). The CDR3 has 13 amino acids. Germline V gene data show CDR1 as MRHNA and CDR2 as SNTAGT. V gave up 3 bases and J gave up 10 bases, with 13 bases separating them.

This clone was counted a few times. The gene calls are TRBV7-2 and TRBJ2-7, with 9 bases that match TRBD1. Germline V lookup: CDR1 SGHTA, CDR2 FQGNSA. This CDR3 comprises 15 residues. V was clipped by 4 bases and J by 3 bases; unmatched bases: 7. The CDR3 region has the DNA TGTGCCAGCAGCTCCCAGACAGGGGGGTACTACGAGCAGTACTTC. Translated, it gives CASSSQTGGYYEQYF.

This clone was counted a single time. The chain has TRBV7-9 and TRBJ2-5; D perhaps matches TRBD2 (6 bases). Trimming took 1 base from V and 7 from J, leaving 19 bases between them. The CDR3 spans 16 residues. The germline CDR1 and CDR2 sequences are SEHNR and FQNEAQ (reference sequence). The CDR3 nucleotides are TGTGCCAGCAGCTTAGGGTCGAGGGTTGGGAGGACGACCCAGTACTTC. It yields the protein CASSLGSRVGRTTQYF.

This clone was observed a few times. V and J are TRBV25-1 and TRBJ2-7; D possibly corresponds to TRBD1 (8 bases). Germline CDR1 and CDR2: MGHDK and SYGVNS. The CDR3 is made up of 16 amino acids. The V end lost 6 bases, the J end lost 4 bases, and 22 bases lay between the germline ends. The CDR3 here is CASRGGPTGGGYEQYF. The CDR3 coding sequence is TGTGCCAGCAGAGGGGGGCCTACAGGGGGGGGTTACGAGCAGTACTTC.

This clone has only a few counts. V gene TRBV19 combines with J gene TRBJ1-1; TRBD1 is a possible D gene (6 bases). Germline V gene data show CDR1 as LNHDA and CDR2 as SQIVND (reference sequence). CDR3 length: 14 amino acids. Trimming shortened V by 8 bases and J by 10 bases, and 23 bases separated the two germline ends. The CDR3 DNA follows: TGTGCCAGTGGGGCCGGGGGGCTCAGTTGGGGAGCTTTCTTT. It is translated as CASGAGGLSWGAFF.